The 27 T cell receptor beta chains reported below all come from one sample, sequenced in a study of blood T cells in healthy people across ages. With a J-beta primer mix and a sample-barcoded 5' primer, a second PCR ran about 7 to 11 cycles. TCRdb re-analysed the 5' RACE reads in MiXCR, keeping a single row per CDR3 protein. The table includes fewer than 2 million distinct CDR3 sequences, around 42% detected once. The specimen was blood. These receptor sequences come from a human donor in good health.

The V gene is TRBV6-1, the J gene TRBJ2-1; perhaps D is TRBD1 or TRBD2 (5 bases each). V lost 1 base, J lost 5 bases, and 18 bases lay in between. Looked up from germline, CDR1 is MNHNS and CDR2 is SASEGT. The CDR3 totals 17 residues. The CDR3 nucleotides are TGTGCCAGCAGTGAAGAAGGGCCCAGGGAGTCGAACAATGAGCAGTTCTTC. This gives the protein CASSEEGPRESNNEQFF.

As DNA, the CDR3 is TGCAGCGTTGAAGGTGGCGGGATGAGCGGGGTGGGTCAAGAGACCCAGTACTTC. This gives the protein CSVEGGGMSGVGQETQYF. The chain carries TRBV29-1 and TRBJ2-5, with TRBD2 identical over 7 bases. CDR1 is SQVTM, CDR2 ANQGSEA, per germline. The CDR3 runs 18 residues. Germline trimming cut 1 base from V and 2 bases from J; bases unmatched to any gene: 16.

This clonotype turned up a few times. V and J are TRBV7-9 and TRBJ2-1; 9 bases map to TRBD2. Germline lookup yields CDR1 SEHNR and CDR2 FQNEAQ (reference sequence). The CDR3 has 14 amino acids. V dropped 3 bases and J dropped 9; count of bases not matched to a gene: 6. CDR3 amino acids: CASSFAGGPGEQFF. DNA for the CDR3: TGTGCCAGCAGCTTCGCGGGGGGGCCCGGTGAGCAGTTCTTC.

This clonotype was detected a few times. The chain combines TRBV29-1 with TRBJ2-7; D is possibly TRBD1 (5 bases). V was clipped by 5 bases and J by 11 bases, with 25 bases between them. CDR1 SQVTM and CDR2 ANQGSEA come from the germline V gene. The CDR3 length is 14 residues. The CDR3 is CSVRLRTPERREYF. As DNA, the CDR3 is TGCAGCGTTAGACTTCGGACACCCGAGAGGCGCGAGTACTTC.

The V call is TRBV12-3 or TRBV12-4, the J call TRBJ2-1; 9 bases fit TRBD2. Trimming removed 1 base from V and 5 bases from J; junction bases left unmatched: 6. CDR3 size: 16 residues. The CDR3 protein is CASSLVRGGDHNEQFF. Written as DNA, the CDR3 is TGTGCCAGCAGTTTAGTACGCGGGGGGGACCACAATGAGCAGTTCTTC.

The rearrangement joins TRBV24-1 to TRBJ1-2; D gene ambiguous. Deletions cut 4 bases from V and 2 bases from J, with 10 bases between. The CDR3 is 14 amino acids. Germline assignment: CDR1 KGHDR and CDR2 SFDVKD. CDR3 loop: CATSEARTNYGYTF. CDR3 nucleotides: TGTGCCACCAGTGAGGCCAGGACCAACTATGGCTACACCTTC.

The sample holds many counts of this clonotype. The rearrangement joins TRBV7-3 to TRBJ2-1; 7 bases match TRBD2. V was pared by 9 bases and J by 6 bases, with 11 bases of the junction left unmatched. The CDR3 runs to 14 residues. CDR1 SGHTA and CDR2 FQGTGA come from the germline V gene. The DNA for the CDR3 is TGTGCCAGTGCCACCGGGACTATGCCCAATGAGCAGTTCTTC. It translates to CASATGTMPNEQFF.

The chain couples TRBV20-1 to TRBJ2-7, with 8 bases fitting TRBD1. The CDR3 has 14 residues. V was clipped by 5 bases and J by 7 bases; unmatched bases: 13. CDR1 is DFQATT and CDR2 is SNEGSKA in the germline V gene (reference sequence). The CDR3 nucleotides are TGCAGTGCTGCCAAAAGTACAGGGGGGAAAGAGCAGTACTTC. It codes for CSAAKSTGGKEQYF.

This clonotype has ten or more counts. At one end, the junction sequence differs from germline, possibly due to a read error. V is TRBV5-1 and J is TRBJ2-5; possibly TRBD1 for D (5 bases). The CDR3 covers 14 residues. Germline V lookup: CDR1 SGHRS, CDR2 YFSETQ. CDR3 residues: CASSLAGFQETQYF. DNA for the CDR3: TGTGCCAGCAGTTTAGCAGGGTTCCAAGAGACCCAGTACTTC.

On this clonotype itself: Germline and junction disagree at one end, which may indicate a read error. This chain connects TRBV10-3 to TRBJ2-1; D unclear. Germline V gives CDR1 ENHRY, CDR2 SYGVKD. The CDR3 consists of 12 residues. The chain's CDR3 is CAVSESGDEQFF. DNA of the CDR3: TGTGCCGTCAGTGAGTCGGGCGATGAGCAGTTCTTC.

The rearrangement links TRBV11-2 to TRBJ2-3; 7 positions match TRBD2. This CDR3 comprises 14 residues. Germline V gives CDR1 SGHAT, CDR2 FQNNGV. The junction had 6 bases not matched to a gene; V was cut back by 5 bases and J by 4 bases. The CDR3 DNA reads TGTGCCAGCAGCCCGGGGGGTTCCCCAGATACGCAGTATTTT. Its protein is CASSPGGSPDTQYF.

The chain employs TRBV6-6 and TRBJ2-1; D is perhaps TRBD1 (7 bases). From germline, CDR1 is MNHNY and CDR2 SVGAGI (reference sequence). The V end was cut by 0 bases, the J end by 6 bases, with 12 bases between. This CDR3 comprises 15 residues. CDR3 DNA: TGTGCCAGCAGTTACTCGCAGGGGGGTTGCAATGAGCAGTTCTTC. This codes for CASSYSQGGCNEQFF.

This sequence joins TRBV20-1 and TRBJ2-7, with 9 bases matching TRBD2. This CDR3 contains 13 residues. The V and J ends lost 3 bases and 9 bases, in that order; junction bases with no gene match: 9. CDR1 is DFQATT, CDR2 SNEGSKA, per germline (reference sequence). CDR3 amino acids: CSASGLAGNVQYF. CDR3 nucleotide sequence: TGCAGTGCTAGCGGGCTAGCGGGGAATGTGCAGTACTTC.

The rearrangement joins TRBV10-3 to TRBJ2-1; perhaps TRBD2 as D (6 bases). Trimming cost V 8 bases and J 8 bases, with 16 bases left between them. Germline V lookup: CDR1 ENHRY, CDR2 SYGVKD. This CDR3 has 13 residues. CDR3 DNA: TGTGCCATCGAGTCTGGGGAGGAGTATGAGCAGTTCTTC. Its protein product is CAIESGEEYEQFF.

This clonotype was seen more than once but under ten times. CDR3 DNA sequence: TGTGCCAGCAGCGCAAATTTACTCTCCTACGAGCAGTACTTC. Amino acids: CASSANLLSYEQYF. The chain carries TRBV9 and TRBJ2-7; D unresolved. The ends were cut back, 3 bases at V and 0 bases at J, with 10 bases in the middle. Per germline, CDR1 SGDLS and CDR2 YYNGEE. The CDR3 runs to 14 residues. Together with reference TRBV9 and TRBJ2-7, the CDR3 gives the full variable domain: DSGVTQTPKHLITATGQRVTLRCSPRSGDLSVYWYQQSLDQGLQFLIQYYNGEERAKGNILERFSAQQFPDLHSELNLSSLELGDSALYFCASSANLLSYEQYFGPGTRLTVT.

This chain links TRBV3-1 with TRBJ2-1; TRBD2 agrees at 13 bases. This CDR3 has 18 amino acids. The V segment lost 3 bases and the J segment 1 base; nucleotides outside the gene matches: 6. Germline CDR1 reads LGHDT; CDR2 reads YNNKEL (reference sequence). This CDR3 is CASSQGLAGTGSYNEQFF. The CDR3 nucleotides are TGTGCCAGCAGCCAGGGACTAGCGGGGACCGGATCCTACAATGAGCAGTTCTTC.

This chain links TRBV4-2 with TRBJ2-5; 12 bases are a match to TRBD2. CDR1 and CDR2 (germline): LGHNA, YNFKEQ. Trimming removed 4 bases from V and 3 bases from J; junction bases left unmatched: 6. CDR3 size: 16 residues. Here the CDR3 reads CASSPGASGGEETQYF. DNA for the CDR3: TGTGCCAGCAGCCCTGGGGCTAGCGGGGGGGAAGAGACCCAGTACTTC.

The rearrangement joins TRBV4-3 to TRBJ2-7, with D perhaps given as TRBD1 or TRBD2 (5 bases each). Germline V lookup: CDR1 LGHNA, CDR2 YSLEER. CDR3 length equals 13 residues. V lost 3 bases and J lost 5, with 11 bases in between. CDR3 DNA sequence: TGCGCCAGCAGCCATAGGCAGGGAGACGAGCAGTACTTC. Its protein is CASSHRQGDEQYF.

The chain uses TRBV29-1 and TRBJ1-3; D remains ambiguous. This CDR3 region has 17 residues. CDR1 and CDR2 (germline): SQVTM, ANQGSEA. V shed 0 bases and J shed 9 bases, with 24 bases lying between them. CDR3 nucleotides: TGCAGCGTTGAAGATCGGGGAGTCAACCCCTTGATTTCCACCATATATTTT. Its protein is CSVEDRGVNPLISTIYF.

This clonotype has only a few counts. The chain joins TRBV29-1 to TRBJ2-7, with 9 positions matching TRBD1. CDR1 SQVTM and CDR2 ANQGSEA come from the germline V gene. The CDR3 covers 14 residues. V was pared by 3 bases and J by 3 bases, with 6 bases of the junction left unmatched. The CDR3 reads CSVDMGQGGYEQYF. The CDR3 DNA is TGCAGCGTTGATATGGGACAGGGAGGCTACGAGCAGTACTTC.

V gene TRBV5-5 combines with J gene TRBJ2-4, with 10 positions matching TRBD1. The germline gives CDR1 SGHKS, CDR2 YYEKEE (reference sequence). This CDR3 has 16 amino acids. J was trimmed by 13 bases and V by 4 bases; bases with no gene match: 17. For the CDR3, the DNA is TGTGCCAGCAGCCTTACCGGGACAGGGGTATACAATGAGCAGTACTTC. Amino acids: CASSLTGTGVYNEQYF.

The chain has TRBV7-9 and TRBJ2-7, with 9 bases aligning to TRBD1. V shed 6 bases and J 4 bases; nucleotides not matched to a gene: 10. CDR1 is SEHNR, CDR2 FQNEAQ, per germline (reference sequence). The CDR3 runs 15 residues. CDR3 sequence reads: CASRTLRDRVYEQYF. In DNA form, the CDR3 reads TGTGCCAGCAGGACCCTCCGGGACAGGGTTTACGAGCAGTACTTC.

The chain uses TRBV5-6 and TRBJ1-1, with a possible D match to TRBD1 (5 bases). The germline gives CDR1 SGHDT, CDR2 YYEEEE. The V and J ends lost 3 bases and 4 bases respectively, with 13 bases between them. This CDR3 is built from 14 residues. The CDR3 region has the DNA TGTGCCAGCAGCTCACCAGGGTTTGGCACTGAAGCTTTCTTT. Translation gives CASSSPGFGTEAFF.

The table lists this clonotype with a few counts. This rearrangement joins TRBV27 to TRBJ1-2; D unresolved. Germline V gene lookup returns CDR1 MNHEY and CDR2 SMNVEV (reference sequence). V was pared by 0 bases and J by 3 bases, with 11 bases between. The CDR3 totals 15 residues. The CDR3 DNA is TGTGCCAGCAGTTTATCCCCCGGAGGGCACTATGGCTACACCTTC. Its protein product is CASSLSPGGHYGYTF.

This chain uses TRBV9 with TRBJ2-2, with 7 bases identical to TRBD2. V shed 4 bases, J shed 5 bases, and the junction held 8 bases outside the gene matches. The CDR3 length is 15 residues. CDR1 and CDR2 (germline): SGDLS, YYNGEE. The CDR3 sequence is CASSPGGGGTGELFF. CDR3 in DNA: TGTGCCAGCAGCCCGGGCGGGGGAGGAACCGGGGAGCTGTTTTTT.

This clonotype showed up just a few times. The genes are TRBV7-2 and TRBJ1-5; tentative D call: TRBD1 (5 bases). The germline CDR1 and CDR2 sequences are SGHTA and FQGNSA. The CDR3 is made up of 14 amino acids. Trimming shortened V by 4 bases and J by 7 bases, and 14 bases separated the two germline ends. CDR3 sequence (DNA): TGTGCCAGCAGCTCCTCCTCAGGGACCCAGCCCCAGCATTTT. It encodes CASSSSSGTQPQHF.

In this sample, this clonotype turned up many times. The chain joins TRBV24-1 to TRBJ2-5; 10 bases align to TRBD1. Germline V lookup: CDR1 KGHDR, CDR2 SFDVKD. The J segment lost 4 bases and the V segment lost 7 bases, leaving 8 bases of the junction unmatched. The CDR3 sequence is 15 residues long. Here the CDR3 reads CATRSGTGEAETQYF. The CDR3 DNA follows: TGTGCCACCAGATCCGGGACAGGGGAGGCAGAGACCCAGTACTTC.